The T cell receptor beta chain described here comes from a study of blood T cell repertoires in COVID-19. Study context: Sites across the United States, Italy and Spain contributed samples from acute and convalescent COVID-19. Sample material is recorded as cDNA or gDNA derived from T cells, B-cell-depleted T cells, or PBMCs.

Original processing methods: Using reference gene primer amplification, nucleated cell counts were estimated. Assay used: immunoSEQ multiplex PCR; TCRdb lists only in-frame clones, some missing. V and J calls and clone size are as listed in that table; D and trimming were resolved from the DNA. The sample has 70,000 or so clones, roughly nine tenths seen once. The V end lost 0 bases, the J end lost 1 base, and 15 bases lay between the germline ends. The CDR3 sequence is 17 residues long. Germline values: CDR1 LGHNA, CDR2 YSLEER. The J gene is TRBJ1-2, the V gene TRBV4-3, with TRBD1 as a possible D gene (6 bases). The sequenced material came from peripheral blood. The source of this sequence is a woman aged 18-35 years with acute or convalescent COVID-19. The CDR3 nucleotides are TGCGCCAGCAGCCAAGATCGTCGGCAGGGGCTTAACTATGGCTACACCTTC. This encodes CASSQDRRQGLNYGYTF.